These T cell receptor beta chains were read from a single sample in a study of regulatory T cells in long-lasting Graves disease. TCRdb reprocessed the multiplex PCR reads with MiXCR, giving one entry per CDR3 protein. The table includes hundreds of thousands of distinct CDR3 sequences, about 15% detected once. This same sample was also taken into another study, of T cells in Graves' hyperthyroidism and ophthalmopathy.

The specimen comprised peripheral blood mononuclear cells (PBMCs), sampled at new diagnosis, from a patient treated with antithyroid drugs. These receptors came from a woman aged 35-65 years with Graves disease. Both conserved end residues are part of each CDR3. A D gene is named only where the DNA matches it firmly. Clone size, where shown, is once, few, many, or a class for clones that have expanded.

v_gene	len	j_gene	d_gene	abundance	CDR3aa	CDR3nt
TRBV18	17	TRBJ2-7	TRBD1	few	CASSRGAKTGAPYEQYF	TGTGCCAGCTCACGAGGAGCTAAGACAGGGGCCCCCTACGAGCAGTACTTC
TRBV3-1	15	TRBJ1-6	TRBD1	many	CASSPAQGINSPLHF	TGTGCCAGCAGTCCCGCACAGGGGATTAATTCACCCCTCCACTTT
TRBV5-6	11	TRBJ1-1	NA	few	CTSSGSTEAFF	TGTACCAGCAGCGGGAGCACTGAAGCTTTCTTT
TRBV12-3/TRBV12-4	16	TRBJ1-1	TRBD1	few	CASSLPQGGTNTEAFF	TGTGCCAGCAGTTTGCCCCAGGGGGGCACGAACACTGAAGCTTTCTTT
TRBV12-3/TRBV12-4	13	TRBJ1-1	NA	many	CASQFGGSTEAFF	TGTGCCAGCCAGTTTGGGGGTAGCACTGAAGCTTTCTTT
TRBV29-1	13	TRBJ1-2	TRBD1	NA	CSVEWRQGHGYTF	TGCAGCGTTGAGTGGCGACAGGGGCATGGCTACACCTTC
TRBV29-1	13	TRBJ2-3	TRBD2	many	CSGDSGGTDTQYF	TGCAGCGGTGACTCGGGGGGGACAGATACGCAGTATTTT
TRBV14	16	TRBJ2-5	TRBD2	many	CASSHLAGQPLETQYF	TGTGCCAGCAGTCACCTAGCGGGGCAGCCTCTGGAGACCCAGTACTTC
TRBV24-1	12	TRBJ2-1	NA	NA	CATSDSVGEQFF	TGTGCCACCAGTGACTCGGTGGGGGAGCAGTTCTTC
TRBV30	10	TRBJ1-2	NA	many	CAWGLGGYTF	TGTGCCTGGGGACTTGGGGGCTACACCTTC
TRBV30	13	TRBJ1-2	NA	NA	CARSGQFHYGYTF	TGTGCCCGCTCCGGACAGTTCCACTATGGCTACACCTTC
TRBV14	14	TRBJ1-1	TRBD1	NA	CASSHAPGTGEAFF	TGTGCCAGCAGCCATGCCCCCGGGACAGGGGAAGCTTTCTTT
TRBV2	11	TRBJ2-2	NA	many	CASSVGGELFF	TGTGCCAGCAGTGTTGGCGGGGAGCTGTTTTTT
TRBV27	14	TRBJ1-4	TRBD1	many	CASKDQGGREKLFF	TGTGCCAGCAAAGATCAGGGGGGCCGGGAAAAACTGTTTTTT
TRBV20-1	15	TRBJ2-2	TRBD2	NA	CSARPGLAGTGELFF	TGCAGTGCTAGGCCGGGACTAGCGGGCACCGGGGAGCTGTTTTTT
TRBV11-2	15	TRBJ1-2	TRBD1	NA	CASSLDTGGGYGYTF	TGTGCCAGCAGCTTAGATACAGGGGGGGGCTATGGCTACACCTTC
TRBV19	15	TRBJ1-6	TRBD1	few	CASSIGDRIGSPLHF	TGTGCCAGTAGTATAGGGGACAGGATTGGATCACCCCTCCACTTT
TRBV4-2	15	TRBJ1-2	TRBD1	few	CASRVTGERAYGYTF	TGTGCCAGCAGAGTAACAGGGGAACGAGCGTATGGCTACACCTTC
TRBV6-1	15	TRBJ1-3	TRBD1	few	CASREQGADGNTIYF	TGTGCCAGCAGAGAACAGGGGGCAGATGGAAACACCATATATTTT
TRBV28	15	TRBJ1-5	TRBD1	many	CASSFGQGHNQPQHF	TGTGCCAGCAGTTTTGGACAGGGACACAATCAGCCCCAGCATTTT
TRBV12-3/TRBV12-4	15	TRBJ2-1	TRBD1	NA	CASSSTGDGLNEQFF	TGTGCCAGCAGCTCAACAGGGGACGGGCTCAATGAGCAGTTCTTC
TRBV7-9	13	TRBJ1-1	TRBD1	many	CASSLQGDTEAFF	TGTGCCAGCAGCCTACAGGGGGATACTGAAGCTTTCTTT
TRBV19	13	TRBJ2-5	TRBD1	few	CASSGHGQATQYF	TGTGCCAGTTCGGGACACGGACAGGCGACCCAGTACTTC
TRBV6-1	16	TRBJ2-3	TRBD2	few	CASSEVWRESTDTQYF	TGTGCCAGCAGTGAAGTCTGGCGGGAGAGCACAGATACGCAGTATTTT
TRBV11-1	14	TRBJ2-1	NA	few	CASRRRWEDNEQFF	TGTGCCAGCAGAAGACGGTGGGAGGACAATGAGCAGTTCTTC
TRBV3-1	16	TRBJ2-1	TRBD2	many	CASSRTTSGGANEQFF	TGTGCCAGCAGCCGGACGACTAGCGGGGGGGCCAATGAGCAGTTCTTC
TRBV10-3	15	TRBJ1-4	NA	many	CAISDKPGANEKLFF	TGTGCCATCAGCGATAAGCCGGGAGCTAATGAAAAACTGTTTTTT
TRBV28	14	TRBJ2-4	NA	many	CASSPTGTTNIQYF	TGTGCCAGCAGCCCGACTGGGACAACTAACATTCAGTACTTC
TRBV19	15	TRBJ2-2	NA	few	CASTTTWNSAGELFF	TGTGCCAGTACCACGACGTGGAACTCGGCCGGGGAGCTGTTTTTT
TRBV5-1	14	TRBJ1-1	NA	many	CASSFTSGNTEAFF	TGCGCCAGCAGCTTCACAAGCGGGAACACTGAAGCTTTCTTT
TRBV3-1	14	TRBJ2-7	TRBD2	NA	CASSPREGLYEQYF	TGTGCCAGCAGCCCCCGGGAGGGCTTATACGAGCAGTACTTC
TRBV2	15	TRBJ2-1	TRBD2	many	CASSRAGGTYNEQFF	TGTGCCAGCTCTAGAGCGGGGGGTACCTACAATGAGCAGTTCTTC
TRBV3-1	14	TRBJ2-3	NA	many	CASSPSLPTDTQYF	TGTGCCAGCAGCCCCTCTCTACCCACAGATACGCAGTATTTT
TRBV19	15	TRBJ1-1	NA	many	CASSIPGRPNTEAFF	TGTGCCAGTAGTATCCCGGGGCGCCCGAACACTGAAGCTTTCTTT
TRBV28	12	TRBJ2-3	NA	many	CASSLLADTQYF	TGTGCCAGCAGTTTACTAGCAGATACGCAGTATTTT
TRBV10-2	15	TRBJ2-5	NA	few	CASRGLAAEIKTQYF	TGCGCCAGCAGGGGTCTGGCGGCAGAGATAAAGACCCAGTACTTC
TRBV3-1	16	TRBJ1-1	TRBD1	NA	CASSQASPGQGSEAFF	TGTGCCAGCAGCCAAGCATCACCGGGACAGGGGTCTGAAGCTTTCTTT
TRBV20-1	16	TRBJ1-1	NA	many	CSAPIPGTGMNTEAFF	TGCAGTGCTCCCATCCCTGGGACGGGCATGAACACTGAAGCTTTCTTT
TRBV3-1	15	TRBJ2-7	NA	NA	CASSQGVGYSYEQYF	TGTGCCAGCAGCCAAGGCGTCGGATACTCCTACGAGCAGTACTTC
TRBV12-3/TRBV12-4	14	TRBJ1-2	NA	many	CASSLAGSGYGYTF	TGTGCCAGCAGCCTAGCCGGATCGGGCTATGGCTACACCTTC